Below, 5 T cell receptor beta chains from the same sample are listed, as sequenced in a study of CD8 T cells in ankylosing spondylitis. TCRdb analysed the 5' RACE reads with MiXCR anew, one entry per CDR3 protein. The top ten hold over 25% of the sample, which has roughly 90,000 distinct CDR3 sequences, around 8.5% seen once. Study-wide findings and caveats: A TCR beta motif made of fewer than 10 highly homologous variants seemed typical of ankylosing spondylitis blood.

These receptors' antigens are unknown. The sequencing input was blood, either unsorted or a sorted T cell fraction (not recorded which). Receptor source: a male donor with ankylosing spondylitis.

This clonotype was seen ten or more times. The genes are TRBV7-2 and TRBJ2-1; TRBD1 is a possible D gene (6 bases). The germline CDR1 and CDR2 sequences are SGHTA and FQGNSA. CDR3 length: 16 amino acids. Trimming left V 3 bases short and J 1 base short, with 13 bases between. DNA for the CDR3: TGTGCCAGCAGCTTGATGCAGGGGTTGTCCTACAATGAGCAGTTCTTC. Translation: CASSLMQGLSYNEQFF.

This chain joins TRBV20-1 and TRBJ2-5; 12 nucleotides match TRBD2. The trim removed 6 bases at V and 0 bases at J, leaving 11 bases unmatched. Per germline, CDR1 DFQATT and CDR2 SNEGSKA (reference sequence). This CDR3 spans 17 amino acids. The DNA of the CDR3 is TGCAGTGCAAAAACTAGCGGGAGGCCGACTAACCAAGAGACCCAGTACTTC. This gives the protein CSAKTSGRPTNQETQYF.

V usage is TRBV6-8 and J usage is TRBJ1-1; D may be TRBD1 (5 bases). Trimming took off 0 bases at V and 1 base at J, with 9 bases between the two ends. CDR3 length: 15 residues. CDR1 and CDR2 (germline): MNHGY, SAAAGT. The CDR3 DNA reads TGTGCCAGCAGTTACTCGGGGACGGCGAACACTGAAGCTTTCTTT. Amino acid sequence: CASSYSGTANTEAFF.

This clonotype has just a few counts. This sequence joins TRBV4-2 and TRBJ2-1; TRBD1 matches at 8 bases. V lost 3 bases and J lost 12; bases outside the gene matches: 16. In germline, CDR1 is LGHNA, CDR2 YNFKEQ. This CDR3 contains 16 residues. The CDR3 coding sequence is TGTGCCAGCAGCCACCCCCCGGACAGGGATCAAGTCGGGCAGTTCTTC. Translating gives CASSHPPDRDQVGQFF.

This clonotype came up many times. V is TRBV7-9 and J is TRBJ2-3; D possibly corresponds to TRBD1 (5 bases). Trimming shortened V by 5 bases and J by 2 bases, and 14 bases separated the two germline ends. The CDR3 has 15 amino acids. The germline V gene encodes CDR1 SEHNR and CDR2 FQNEAQ (reference sequence). The CDR3 DNA follows: TGTGCCAGCAGCGGCCAACAGGAGTTCACAGATACGCAGTATTTT. It encodes CASSGQQEFTDTQYF.